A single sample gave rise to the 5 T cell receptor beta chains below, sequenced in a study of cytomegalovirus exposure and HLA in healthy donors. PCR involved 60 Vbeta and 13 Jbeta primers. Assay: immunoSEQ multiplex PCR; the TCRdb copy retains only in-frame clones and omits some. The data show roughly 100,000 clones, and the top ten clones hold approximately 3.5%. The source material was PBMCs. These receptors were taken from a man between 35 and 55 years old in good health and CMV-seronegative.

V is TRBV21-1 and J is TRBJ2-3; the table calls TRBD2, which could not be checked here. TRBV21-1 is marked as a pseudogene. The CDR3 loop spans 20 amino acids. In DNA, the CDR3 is TGTGCCAGCAGCTATGGGACTAGCGGGAGGGCCATGGGTAGCACAGATACGCAGTATTTT. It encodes CASSYGTSGRAMGSTDTQYF.

The CDR3 bases are TGTGCCAGCAGCTTAGCGTGGGGATCTAGCAATGGCTACACCTTC. Translated, it gives CASSLAWGSSNGYTF. The J gene is TRBJ1-2, the V gene TRBV7-9; the D is unclear. CDR3 length: 15 amino acids. V gave up 0 bases and J gave up 6 bases, with 14 bases separating them. The germline V gene has CDR1 SEHNR and CDR2 FQNEAQ (reference sequence).

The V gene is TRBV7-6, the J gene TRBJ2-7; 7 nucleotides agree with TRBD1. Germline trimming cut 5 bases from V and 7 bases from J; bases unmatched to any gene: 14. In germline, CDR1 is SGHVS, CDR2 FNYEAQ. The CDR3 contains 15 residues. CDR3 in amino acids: CASSKTGASTGEQYF. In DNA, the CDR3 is TGTGCCAGCAGCAAAACAGGGGCCTCTACGGGGGAGCAGTACTTC.

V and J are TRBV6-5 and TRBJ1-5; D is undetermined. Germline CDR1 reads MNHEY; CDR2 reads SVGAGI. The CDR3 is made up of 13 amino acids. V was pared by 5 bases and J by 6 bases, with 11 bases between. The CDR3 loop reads CASSRGWGQPQHF. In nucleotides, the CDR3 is TGTGCCAGCAGTCGGGGTTGGGGTCAGCCCCAGCATTTT.

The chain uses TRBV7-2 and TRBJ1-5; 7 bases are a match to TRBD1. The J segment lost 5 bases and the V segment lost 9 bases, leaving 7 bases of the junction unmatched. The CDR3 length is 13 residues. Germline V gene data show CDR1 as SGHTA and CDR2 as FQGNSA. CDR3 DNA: TGTGCCAGTTCTCGACAGGGCGATCAGCCCCAGCATTTT. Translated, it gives CASSRQGDQPQHF.